The clone carrying this T cell receptor (beta chain) was picked up a small number of times. No antigen is known for it. This specimen comes from a study of blood T cells in healthy people across ages. Study as a whole: Template switching retrieved approximately one barcoded beta molecule for each two T cells.

Study-wide points: Naive T cell percentage by flow cytometry tracked strongly with beta diversity. Roughly linearly, TCR beta diversity per million T cells fell as age increased.

Next came a second PCR, run for about 7 to 12 cycles, which used a sample-barcoded 5' primer along with a J-beta primer mix. Via MiXCR, TCRdb re-called the 5' RACE reads, giving one row per CDR3 protein. Counted here are 800,000 to 900,000 distinct CDR3 sequences, less than 80% occurring once; the ten biggest clones make up approximately 30%. The CDR3 length is 14 residues. V shed 6 bases and J shed 1 base, with 13 bases lying between them. The germline V gene encodes CDR1 SQVTM and CDR2 ANQGSEA. This receptor was identified in a man aged 25-45 years in good health. The rearrangement uses TRBV29-1 and TRBJ2-1; possibly TRBD1 for D (6 bases). Sequencing input: blood. CDR3 sequence reads: CSVHREMSYNEQFF. For the CDR3, the DNA is TGCAGCGTGCACAGGGAAATGTCCTACAATGAGCAGTTCTTC.